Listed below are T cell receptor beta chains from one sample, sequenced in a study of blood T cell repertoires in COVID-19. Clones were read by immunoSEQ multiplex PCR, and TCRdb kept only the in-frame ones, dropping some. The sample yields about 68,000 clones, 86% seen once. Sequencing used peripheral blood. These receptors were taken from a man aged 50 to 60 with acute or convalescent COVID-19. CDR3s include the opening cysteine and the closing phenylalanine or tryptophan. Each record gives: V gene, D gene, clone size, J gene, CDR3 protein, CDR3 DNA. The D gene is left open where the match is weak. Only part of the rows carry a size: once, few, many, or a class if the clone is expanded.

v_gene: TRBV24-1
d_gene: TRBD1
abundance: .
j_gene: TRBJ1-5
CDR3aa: CATSDETGDQPQHF
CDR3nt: TGTGCCACCAGTGATGAGACAGGGGACCAGCCCCAGCATTTT

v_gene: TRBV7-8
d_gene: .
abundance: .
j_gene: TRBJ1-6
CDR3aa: CASSVGGYSPLHF
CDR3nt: TGTGCCAGCAGCGTTGGGGGGTATTCACCCCTCCACTTT

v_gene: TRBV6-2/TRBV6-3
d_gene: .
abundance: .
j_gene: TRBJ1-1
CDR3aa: CASSYSTGNTEAFF
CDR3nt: TGTGCCAGCAGTTACTCTACCGGGAACACTGAAGCTTTCTTT

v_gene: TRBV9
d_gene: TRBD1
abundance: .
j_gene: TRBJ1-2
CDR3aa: CASSDNPSVGQDGVDYGYTF
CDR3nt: TGTGCCAGCAGCGATAATCCCTCGGTGGGACAGGATGGGGTTGACTATGGCTACACCTTC

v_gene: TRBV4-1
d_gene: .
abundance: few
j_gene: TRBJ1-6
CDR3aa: CASSQSSVPGSPLHF
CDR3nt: TGCGCCAGCAGCCAAAGTTCGGTACCTGGTTCACCCCTCCACTTT

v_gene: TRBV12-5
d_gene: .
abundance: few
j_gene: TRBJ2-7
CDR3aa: CASGLEGGEQYF
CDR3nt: TGTGCTAGTGGTTTGGAGGGCGGGGAGCAGTACTTC

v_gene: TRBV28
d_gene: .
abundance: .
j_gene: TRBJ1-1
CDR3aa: CAVFAGGKRAEAFF
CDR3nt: TGTGCCGTTTTTGCGGGGGGGAAGAGGGCTGAAGCTTTCTTT

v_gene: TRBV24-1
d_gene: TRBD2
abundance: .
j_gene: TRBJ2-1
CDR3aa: CATTGTSGSNEQFF
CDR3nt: TGTGCCACCACCGGGACTAGCGGGAGCAATGAGCAGTTCTTC

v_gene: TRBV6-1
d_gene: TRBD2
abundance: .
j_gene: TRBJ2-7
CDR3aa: CASSEGIGGRAYEQYF
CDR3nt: TGTGCCAGCAGTGAAGGTATAGGCGGGAGGGCGTACGAGCAGTACTTC

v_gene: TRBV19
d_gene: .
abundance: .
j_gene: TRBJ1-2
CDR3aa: CASSIMRSGGGYTF
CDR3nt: TGTGCCAGTAGTATAATGAGATCAGGAGGGGGCTACACCTTC

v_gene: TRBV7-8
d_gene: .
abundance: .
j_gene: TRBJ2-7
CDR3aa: CASSLEFRNHYEQYF
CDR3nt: TGTGCCAGCAGCTTAGAATTCAGGAATCACTACGAGCAGTACTTC

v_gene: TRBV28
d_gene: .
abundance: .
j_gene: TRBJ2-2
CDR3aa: CASRAARVAETGELFF
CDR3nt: TGTGCCAGCAGAGCCGCTAGGGTAGCGGAAACCGGGGAGCTGTTTTTT

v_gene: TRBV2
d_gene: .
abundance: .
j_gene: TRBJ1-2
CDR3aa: CASSDEVGRGNGYTF
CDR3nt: TGTGCCAGCAGTGACGAAGTAGGCAGGGGCAATGGCTACACCTTC

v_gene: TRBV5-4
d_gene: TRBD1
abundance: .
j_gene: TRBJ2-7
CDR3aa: CASSLGTGDIHEQYF
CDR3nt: TGTGCCAGCAGCTTGGGGACAGGGGATATTCACGAGCAGTACTTC

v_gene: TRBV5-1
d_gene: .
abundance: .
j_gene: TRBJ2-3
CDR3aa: CASSLGTGMSTDTQYF
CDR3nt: TGCGCCAGCAGCTTGGGCACAGGAATGAGCACAGATACGCAGTATTTT

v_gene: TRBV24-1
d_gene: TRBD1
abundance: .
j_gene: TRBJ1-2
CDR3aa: CATSDLDRVRGYTF
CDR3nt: TGTGCCACCAGTGACCTCGACAGGGTGCGGGGCTACACCTTC

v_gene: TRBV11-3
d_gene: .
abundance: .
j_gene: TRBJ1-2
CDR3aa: CASSPQQANYGYTF
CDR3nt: TGTGCCAGCAGCCCCCAACAGGCTAACTATGGCTACACCTTC

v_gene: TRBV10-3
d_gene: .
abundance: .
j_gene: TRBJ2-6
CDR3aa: CAISSTVSGANVLTF
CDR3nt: TGTGCCATCAGTTCGACAGTCTCTGGGGCCAACGTCCTGACTTTC

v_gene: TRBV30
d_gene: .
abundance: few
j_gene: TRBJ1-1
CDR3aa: CAWSLSAQGTEAFF
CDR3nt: TGTGCCTGGAGCCTATCGGCCCAGGGCACTGAAGCTTTCTTT

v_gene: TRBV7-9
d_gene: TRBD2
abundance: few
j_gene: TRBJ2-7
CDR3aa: CASSLRGLAGDRGYEQYF
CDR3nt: TGTGCCAGCAGCTTAAGGGGCCTAGCGGGAGATAGGGGCTACGAGCAGTACTTC

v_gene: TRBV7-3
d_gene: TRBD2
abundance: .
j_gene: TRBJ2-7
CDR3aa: CASSLQGGSYEQYF
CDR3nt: TGTGCCAGCAGCTTACAGGGCGGGAGTTACGAGCAGTACTTC

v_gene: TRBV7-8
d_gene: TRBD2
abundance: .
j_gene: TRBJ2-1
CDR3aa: CASGLRLAGWNEQFF
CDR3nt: TGTGCCAGCGGACTTCGACTAGCTGGTTGGAATGAGCAGTTCTTC

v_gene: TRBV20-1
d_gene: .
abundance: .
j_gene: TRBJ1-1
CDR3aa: CSAVDGVEAFF
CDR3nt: TGCAGTGCCGTTGACGGGGTGGAAGCTTTCTTT

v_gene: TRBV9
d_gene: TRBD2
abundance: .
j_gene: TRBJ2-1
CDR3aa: CASSVDAPEGGKLYNEQFF
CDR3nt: TGTGCCAGCAGCGTAGACGCCCCGGAGGGAGGGAAACTCTACAATGAGCAGTTCTTC

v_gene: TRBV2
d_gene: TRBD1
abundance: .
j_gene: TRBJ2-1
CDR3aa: CASRRDRDNEQFF
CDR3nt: TGTGCCAGCAGGCGGGACAGGGACAATGAGCAGTTCTTC

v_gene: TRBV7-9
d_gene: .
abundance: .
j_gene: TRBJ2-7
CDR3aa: CASSLDQRDLEYF
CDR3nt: TGTGCCAGCAGCTTAGATCAGAGGGATTTGGAGTACTTC

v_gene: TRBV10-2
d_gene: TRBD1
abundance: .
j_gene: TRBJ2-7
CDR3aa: CASSGRGLYEQYF
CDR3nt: TGCGCCAGCAGTGGCAGGGGGCTCTACGAGCAGTACTTC

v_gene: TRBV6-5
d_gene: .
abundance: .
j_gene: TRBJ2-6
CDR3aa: CASMSSGANVLTF
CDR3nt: TGTGCCAGCATGAGCTCTGGGGCCAACGTCCTGACTTTC

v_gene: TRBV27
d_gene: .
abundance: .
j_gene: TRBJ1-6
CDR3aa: CASSLTGLREIYNSPLHF
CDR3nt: TGTGCCAGCAGTTTAACAGGGCTGCGTGAAATTTATAATTCACCCCTCCACTTT

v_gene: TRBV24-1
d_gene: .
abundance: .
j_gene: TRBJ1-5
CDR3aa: CAAQGGDQPQHF
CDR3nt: TGTGCCGCCCAGGGTGGCGATCAGCCCCAGCATTTT

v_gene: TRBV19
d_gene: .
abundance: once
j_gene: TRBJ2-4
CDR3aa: CASSIARGNIQYF
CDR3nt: TGTGCCAGTAGTATAGCTAGAGGGAACATTCAGTACTTC

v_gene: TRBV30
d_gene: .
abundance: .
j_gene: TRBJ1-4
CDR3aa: CAWSVAGNEKLFF
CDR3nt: TGTGCCTGGAGTGTGGCGGGTAATGAAAAACTGTTTTTT

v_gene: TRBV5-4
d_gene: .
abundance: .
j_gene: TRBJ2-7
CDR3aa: CASSLGSRQTLTYEQYF
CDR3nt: TGTGCCAGCAGCTTAGGTTCGCGGCAGACCCTCACCTACGAGCAGTACTTC

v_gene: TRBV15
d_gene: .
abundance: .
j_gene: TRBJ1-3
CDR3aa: CATSRDLGAQGNTIYF
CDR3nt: TGTGCCACCAGCAGAGATCTGGGGGCGCAAGGAAACACCATATATTTT

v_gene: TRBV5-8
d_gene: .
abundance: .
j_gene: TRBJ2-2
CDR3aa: CASSLAQGGTGELFF
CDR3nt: TGTGCCAGCAGCTTGGCCCAGGGGGGCACCGGGGAGCTGTTTTTT

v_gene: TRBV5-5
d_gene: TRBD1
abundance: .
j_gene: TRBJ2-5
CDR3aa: CASSRTGEVGETQYF
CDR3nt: TGTGCCAGCAGCCGGACAGGGGAGGTAGGGGAGACCCAGTACTTC

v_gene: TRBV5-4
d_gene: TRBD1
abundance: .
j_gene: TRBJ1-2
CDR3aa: CASSPGTGGGRGYTF
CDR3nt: TGTGCCAGCAGCCCGGGGACAGGGGGCGGGAGAGGCTACACCTTC

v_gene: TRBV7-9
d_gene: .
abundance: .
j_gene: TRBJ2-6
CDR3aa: CASSFGPGANVLTF
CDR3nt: TGTGCCAGCAGCTTTGGGCCTGGGGCCAACGTCCTGACTTTC

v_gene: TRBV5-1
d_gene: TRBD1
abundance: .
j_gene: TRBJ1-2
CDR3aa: CASSLGRDRVYGYTF
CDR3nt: TGCGCCAGCAGCTTGGGCCGGGACAGGGTATATGGCTACACCTTC

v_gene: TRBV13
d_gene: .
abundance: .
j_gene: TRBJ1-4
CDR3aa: CASSSYTQGRLFF
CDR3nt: TGTGCCAGCAGCTCGTATACCCAGGGGCGACTGTTTTTT

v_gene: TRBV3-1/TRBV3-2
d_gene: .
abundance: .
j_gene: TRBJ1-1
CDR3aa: CASSQDLRGYTEAFF
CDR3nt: TGTGCCAGCAGCCAAGATCTCAGGGGATACACTGAAGCTTTCTTT

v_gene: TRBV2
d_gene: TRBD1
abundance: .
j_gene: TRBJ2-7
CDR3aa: CASSSRDRYEQYF
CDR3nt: TGTGCCAGCAGTAGCCGGGACAGGTACGAGCAGTACTTC

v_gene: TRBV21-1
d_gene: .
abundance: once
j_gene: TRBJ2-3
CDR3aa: CASSRGAPTDTQYF
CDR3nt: TGTGCCAGCAGCCGCGGGGCCCCCACAGATACGCAGTATTTT

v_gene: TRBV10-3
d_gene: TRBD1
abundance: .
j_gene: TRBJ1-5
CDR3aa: CAISPDRAGSGQPQHF
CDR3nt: TGTGCCATCAGCCCGGACAGGGCCGGGTCGGGTCAGCCCCAGCATTTT

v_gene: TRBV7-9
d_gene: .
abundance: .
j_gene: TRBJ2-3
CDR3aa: CASSLSRGSSTDTQYF
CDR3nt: TGTGCCAGCAGCTTATCCCGGGGAAGTAGCACAGATACGCAGTATTTT

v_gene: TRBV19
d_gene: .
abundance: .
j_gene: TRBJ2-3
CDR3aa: CASSAPGTTANTQYF
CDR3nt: TGTGCCAGTAGTGCACCCGGGACAACAGCCAATACGCAGTATTTT

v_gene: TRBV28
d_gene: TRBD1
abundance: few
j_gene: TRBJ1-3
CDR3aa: CASSWDRTKLSGNTIYF
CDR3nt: TGTGCCAGCAGTTGGGACAGGACGAAACTCTCTGGAAACACCATATATTTT

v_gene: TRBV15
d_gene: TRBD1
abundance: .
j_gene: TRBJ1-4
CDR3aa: CATSRENRGPNEKLFF
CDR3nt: TGTGCCACCAGCAGGGAGAACAGGGGGCCTAATGAAAAACTGTTTTTT

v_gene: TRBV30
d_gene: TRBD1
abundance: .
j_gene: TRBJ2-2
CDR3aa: CAWSGQGVSRELFF
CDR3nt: TGTGCCTGGAGTGGACAGGGGGTATCCCGGGAGCTGTTTTTT

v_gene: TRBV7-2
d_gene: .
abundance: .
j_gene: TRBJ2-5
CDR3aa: CASSLGLAGETQYF
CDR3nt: TGTGCCAGCAGCTTAGGTCTAGCTGGAGAGACCCAGTACTTC

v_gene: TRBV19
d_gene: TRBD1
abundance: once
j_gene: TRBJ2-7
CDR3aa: CASSPTRTGNDYYYYEQYF
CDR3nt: TGTGCCAGTAGTCCAACTCGGACAGGGAATGACTACTACTACTACGAGCAGTACTTC

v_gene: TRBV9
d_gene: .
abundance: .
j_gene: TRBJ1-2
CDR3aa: CASSVEGLDNYGYTF
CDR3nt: TGTGCCAGCAGCGTAGAGGGGCTGGATAACTATGGCTACACCTTC

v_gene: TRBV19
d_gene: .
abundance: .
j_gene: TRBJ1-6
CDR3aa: CASTQGGGREGNSPLHF
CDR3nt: TGTGCCAGTACACAAGGGGGGGGGCGCGAAGGTAATTCACCCCTCCACTTT

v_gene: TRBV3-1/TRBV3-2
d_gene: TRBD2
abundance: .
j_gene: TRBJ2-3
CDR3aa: CASSQDSSGGPFTDTQYF
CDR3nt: TGTGCCAGCAGCCAAGATTCTAGCGGGGGCCCCTTCACAGATACGCAGTATTTT

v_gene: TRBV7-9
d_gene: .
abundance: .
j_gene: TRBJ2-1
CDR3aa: CASSFGGDLINEQFF
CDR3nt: TGTGCCAGCAGCTTCGGAGGGGACCTGATCAATGAGCAGTTCTTC